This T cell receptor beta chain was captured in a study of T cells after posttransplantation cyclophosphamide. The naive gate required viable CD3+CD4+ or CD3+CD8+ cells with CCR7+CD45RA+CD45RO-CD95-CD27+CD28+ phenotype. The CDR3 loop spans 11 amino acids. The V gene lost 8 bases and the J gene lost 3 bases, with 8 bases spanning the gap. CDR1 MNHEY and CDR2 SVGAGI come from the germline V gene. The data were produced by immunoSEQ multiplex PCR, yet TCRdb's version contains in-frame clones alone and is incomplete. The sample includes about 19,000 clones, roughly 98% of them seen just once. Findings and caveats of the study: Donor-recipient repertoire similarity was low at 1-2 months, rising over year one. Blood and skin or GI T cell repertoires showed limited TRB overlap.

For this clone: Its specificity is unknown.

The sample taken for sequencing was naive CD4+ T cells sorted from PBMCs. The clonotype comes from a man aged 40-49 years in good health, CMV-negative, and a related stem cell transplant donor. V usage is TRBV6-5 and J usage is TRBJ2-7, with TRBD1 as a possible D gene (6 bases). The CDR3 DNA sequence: TGTGCCAGCGGCAGGGGCTACGAGCAGTACTTC. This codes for CASGRGYEQYF.